The 19 T cell receptor beta chains below all came from one sample that was sequenced in a study of Ad26.COV2.S vaccination and SARS-CoV-2 variants. Assay used: immunoSEQ multiplex PCR; TCRdb lists only in-frame clones, some missing. The sample lists 300,000 to 350,000 clones, about nine tenths occurring once. The sample's treatment: around 19 received Ad26.COV2.S at low or high dose, single or two shots; a few received placebo; per-sample allocation not given. Sampling occurred on day 63 after the first vaccine or placebo injection. This specimen was peripheral blood, taken in a trial of Ad26.COV2.S vaccine versus placebo. These receptors were taken from a person aged 18-65 years who received the Ad26.COV2.S COVID-19 vaccine or a placebo.

The rearrangement links TRBV5-6 to TRBJ1-1; tentatively, D is TRBD1 (5 bases). Trimming removed 2 bases from V and 4 bases from J, with 9 bases in between. The CDR3 extends over 13 amino acids. Per germline, CDR1 SGHDT and CDR2 YYEEEE. The CDR3: CASSLAGITEAFF. The DNA of the CDR3 is TGTGCCAGCAGCTTAGCAGGGATCACTGAAGCTTTCTTT.

This rearrangement joins TRBV3-1 (or the pseudogene TRBV3-2) to TRBJ1-1; maybe TRBD1 (5 bases). The CDR3 is made up of 15 amino acids. Germline V CDR1 and CDR2: LGHDT, YNNKEL (reference sequence). The germline V and J ends were trimmed by 8 bases and 5 bases, with 21 bases remaining between them. The CDR3 DNA reads TGTGCCAGCTCCACTCGGGTAGGGGTGGTGACTGAAGCTTTCTTT. Amino acids: CASSTRVGVVTEAFF.

The CDR3 nucleotides are TGTGCCAGTAGACCCCCCCTTACAGGAATCTATGGCTACACCTTC. Amino acid sequence: CASRPPLTGIYGYTF. This chain joins TRBV19 and TRBJ1-2, with D possibly being TRBD1 (5 bases). CDR1 is LNHDA, CDR2 SQIVND, per germline (reference sequence). The CDR3 runs 15 residues. The germline V and J ends were trimmed by 6 bases and 4 bases, with 18 bases remaining between them.

V usage is TRBV27 and J usage is TRBJ1-1, with a weak D call TRBD1 (5 bases). From germline, CDR1 is MNHEY and CDR2 SMNVEV (reference sequence). V was pared by 1 base and J by 3 bases, with 9 bases between. The CDR3 runs 14 residues. As DNA, the CDR3 is TGTGCCAGCAGTTTATGGGGGTTAGACACTGAAGCTTTCTTT. The encoded protein is CASSLWGLDTEAFF.

This clone is a singleton in its sample. The chain combines TRBV6-2 or TRBV6-3 with TRBJ1-1; no clear D gene. Deletions cut 4 bases from V and 4 bases from J, with 10 bases between. The CDR3 loop spans 13 amino acids. Per the germline V gene, CDR1 is MNHEY and CDR2 is SVGEGT. The CDR3 DNA is TGTGCCAGCAGTTTCGCATCGGGCACTGAAGCTTTCTTT. Protein sequence: CASSFASGTEAFF.

This chain links TRBV21-1 with TRBJ1-2; the DNA was not compared with TRBD1, the D call given in the table. TRBV21-1 is a documented pseudogene. This CDR3 spans 17 amino acids. The DNA of the CDR3 is TGTGCCAGCAGCGGGGTAAGAAGGACAGGAGGAAACTATGGCTACACCTTC. It yields the protein CASSGVRRTGGNYGYTF.

This clone showed up just once. J is TRBJ2-3 and V is TRBV11-2; D could derive from TRBD1 or TRBD2 (5 bases each). Deletions cut 5 bases from V and 10 bases from J, with 13 bases between. The CDR3 contains 12 residues. Germline values: CDR1 SGHAT, CDR2 FQNNGV. The CDR3 nucleotides are TGTGCCAGCAGCGGACGGGGCGGACCGCAGTATTTT. This codes for CASSGRGGPQYF. The complete variable domain, with remaining parts taken from reference TRBV11-2 and TRBJ2-3, reads EAGVAQSPRYKIIEKRQSVAFWCNPISGHATLYWYQQILGQGPKLLIQFQNNGVVDDSQLPKDRFSAERLKGVDSTLKIQPAKLEDSAVYLCASSGRGGPQYFGPGTRLTVL.

This clone is a singleton in its sample. The chain couples TRBV7-2 to TRBJ2-1, with 10 bases aligning to TRBD2. J gave up 5 bases and V 4 bases, and 8 bases lay outside the gene matches. Germline loops: CDR1 SGHTA, CDR2 FQGNSA. The CDR3 is 16 residues long. In DNA form, the CDR3 reads TGTGCCAGCAGCTCGGGAGGGACTAGCGTTAACAATGAGCAGTTCTTC. This translates into CASSSGGTSVNNEQFF.

The chain employs TRBV18 and TRBJ1-6; 9 positions agree with TRBD1. Germline V lookup: CDR1 KGHSH, CDR2 LQKENI. V lost 4 bases and J lost 8; bases outside the gene matches: 6. The CDR3 is 15 amino acids. The CDR3 loop is CASSQARDRDSPLHF. Here the CDR3 DNA reads TGTGCCAGCTCACAAGCCCGGGACAGGGATTCACCCCTCCACTTT. Full variable domain (remainder filled in from reference TRBV18 and TRBJ1-6): NAGVMQNPRHLVRRRGQEARLRCSPMKGHSHVYWYRQLPEEGLKFMVYLQKENIIDESGMPKERFSAEFPKEGPSILRIQQVVRGDSAAYFCASSQARDRDSPLHFGNGTRLTVT.

The V call is TRBV6-2 or TRBV6-3, the J call TRBJ2-7; no definite D call. V lost 2 bases, J lost 4 bases, and 9 bases lay in between. CDR3 length equals 13 residues. Germline V gives CDR1 MNHEY, CDR2 SVGEGT. The CDR3 DNA reads TGTGCCAGCAGTTACACCTCAACGTACGAGCAGTACTTC. Residues: CASSYTSTYEQYF.

Written as DNA, the CDR3 is TGTGCCAGCAGCCTACAGGGGTCGCCTAGTGAAGCTTTCTTT. Its protein is CASSLQGSPSEAFF. The V gene is TRBV5-4, the J gene TRBJ1-1; 7 positions match TRBD1. Germline values: CDR1 SGHNT, CDR2 YYREEE (reference sequence). After removal of 4 bases from V and 7 bases from J, the junction contained 10 bases not matched to a gene. The CDR3 consists of 14 residues.

V and J are TRBV5-4 and TRBJ1-1; D unresolved. From germline, CDR1 is SGHNT and CDR2 YYREEE (reference sequence). This CDR3 has 17 amino acids. With 0 bases removed from V and 0 bases from J, the gap between germline ends came to 15 bases. CDR3: CASSLDGSHLLNTEAFF. CDR3 DNA sequence: TGTGCCAGCAGCTTGGATGGCTCTCACCTTTTGAACACTGAAGCTTTCTTT.

The V gene is TRBV7-9, the J gene TRBJ1-2, with TRBD1 identical over 12 bases. Germline trimming cut 4 bases from V and 7 bases from J; bases unmatched to any gene: 13. Germline V gene sequence: CDR1 SEHNR, CDR2 FQNEAQ (reference sequence). The CDR3 is 17 amino acids. DNA for the CDR3: TGTGCCAGCAGCTCCGGATCACCGGGACAGGGGGCTCGTGGCTACACCTTC. Translation: CASSSGSPGQGARGYTF. Filled out from reference TRBV7-9 and TRBJ1-2, the complete variable domain reads DTGVSQNPRHKITKRGQNVTFRCDPISEHNRLYWYRQTLGQGPEFLTYFQNEAQLEKSRLLSDRFSAERPKGSFSTLEIQRTEQGDSAMYLCASSSGSPGQGARGYTFGSGTRLTVV.

The CDR3 protein is CASSVMGGNTDTQYF. The CDR3 region has the DNA TGCGCCAGCAGTGTGATGGGGGGGAATACAGATACGCAGTATTTT. The rearrangement uses TRBV10-2 and TRBJ2-3, with 7 bases matching TRBD2. Germline V CDR1 and CDR2: WSHSY, SAAADI. V lost 4 bases, J lost 3 bases, and 7 bases stayed unmatched. CDR3 size: 15 residues.

The gene calls are TRBV4-3 and TRBJ2-3; D possibly corresponds to TRBD1 (7 bases). V lost 1 base to trimming and J lost 3 bases, with 17 bases between them. Germline CDR1 is LGHNA and CDR2 is YSLEER. The CDR3 consists of 17 residues. CDR3: CASSQASSRGDTDTQYF. CDR3 sequence (DNA): TGCGCCAGCAGCCAAGCATCTTCCAGGGGGGATACAGATACGCAGTATTTT.

The rearrangement uses TRBV6-2 or TRBV6-3 and TRBJ2-2; D perhaps matches TRBD1 (6 bases). The germline V gene encodes CDR1 MNHEY and CDR2 SVGEGT. The CDR3 runs 15 residues. V lost 4 bases and J 2 bases, leaving 11 bases between the germline ends. The CDR3 region is CASSSMGHNTGELFF. The DNA for the CDR3 is TGTGCCAGCAGTTCTATGGGACATAACACCGGGGAGCTGTTTTTT.

J is TRBJ2-5 and V is TRBV4-1; a possible D gene is TRBD2 (5 bases). Germline V gives CDR1 MGHRA, CDR2 YSYEKL. CDR3 length equals 15 residues. V shed 4 bases and J shed 7 bases, with 19 bases lying between them. CDR3 sequence (DNA): TGCGCCAGCAGCCCAACCTGGACTCCACCTGGGACCCAGTACTTC. As protein: CASSPTWTPPGTQYF.

The V gene is TRBV6-5, the J gene TRBJ2-7; D tentatively fits TRBD1 or TRBD2 (5 bases each). This CDR3 spans 15 amino acids. With 2 bases removed from V and 1 base from J, the gap between germline ends came to 12 bases. Per the germline V gene, CDR1 is MNHEY and CDR2 is SVGAGI. The CDR3 DNA sequence: TGTGCCAGCAGTTACGGGGGAGTAGCATCCTACGAGCAGTACTTC. It is translated as CASSYGGVASYEQYF.

V usage is TRBV7-2 and J usage is TRBJ1-4, with D possibly being TRBD1 (5 bases). With 1 base removed from V and 8 bases from J, the gap between germline ends came to 14 bases. Germline V lookup: CDR1 SGHTA, CDR2 FQGNSA. This CDR3 comprises 15 residues. In DNA form, the CDR3 reads TGTGCCAGCAGCTTAGGGGGTGGGGCGGGAGAAAAACTGTTTTTT. It yields the protein CASSLGGGAGEKLFF.